This T cell receptor (beta chain) was sequenced in a study of early T cells in non-severe SARS-CoV-2 infection. Looked up from germline, CDR1 is SGHRS and CDR2 is YFSETQ. With V trimmed by 4 bases and J by 3 bases, 6 bases remained unmatched. The CDR3 loop spans 15 amino acids. TCRdb re-called the 5' RACE reads with MiXCR, one entry per CDR3 protein. In the table there are approximately 100,000 distinct CDR3 sequences, roughly 11% of which are singletons. This sequence was found in an adult who was a healthcare worker with PCR-confirmed SARS-CoV-2 infection or an uninfected control (not recorded which). The chain has TRBV5-1 and TRBJ2-3, with 9 bases matching TRBD1. Sequencing was done on a sample of whole blood. CDR3 residues: CASSSRDRATDTQYF. The CDR3 DNA reads as TGCGCCAGCAGCAGCCGGGACAGGGCGACAGATACGCAGTATTTT.